The 2 T cell receptor beta chains below come from one sample, sequenced in a study of beta chain features in type 1 diabetes. Expressed TCRB transcripts were sequenced because the entire RNA isolate underwent reverse transcription. The repertoire was sequenced with immunoSEQ multiplex PCR; TCRdb's copy has only in-frame clones and lacks some. The repertoire has some 290,000 clones, roughly an eighth of them found once; the top ten carry 0.015% to 0.02%. Antigen specificity for these receptors is unknown. General study points: Type 1 diabetes patients had moderately but significantly shorter TCRB CDR3s in all four CD4+ subsets.

The sequenced material came from naive CD4+ T cells from blood. These receptors were taken from a man aged 25-40 years with type 1 diabetes.

This clone was seen more than once but under ten times. V gene TRBV6-1 combines with J gene TRBJ2-7; possibly TRBD2 for D (5 bases). This CDR3 has 14 residues. From germline, CDR1 is MNHNS and CDR2 SASEGT. Trimming shortened V by 9 bases and J by 1 base, and 16 bases separated the two germline ends. This CDR3 is CASRELAVSYEQYF. CDR3 nucleotides: TGTGCCAGTCGGGAATTGGCGGTTTCCTACGAGCAGTACTTC.

The rearrangement joins TRBV29-1 to TRBJ2-7; D might be TRBD2 (7 bases). Trimming shortened V by 6 bases and J by 3 bases, and 15 bases separated the two germline ends. CDR1 SQVTM and CDR2 ANQGSEA come from the germline V gene. The CDR3 has 13 residues. This chain's CDR3 is CSVSMGGLYEQYF. The DNA for the CDR3 is TGCAGCGTCTCCATGGGGGGGCTCTACGAGCAGTACTTC.